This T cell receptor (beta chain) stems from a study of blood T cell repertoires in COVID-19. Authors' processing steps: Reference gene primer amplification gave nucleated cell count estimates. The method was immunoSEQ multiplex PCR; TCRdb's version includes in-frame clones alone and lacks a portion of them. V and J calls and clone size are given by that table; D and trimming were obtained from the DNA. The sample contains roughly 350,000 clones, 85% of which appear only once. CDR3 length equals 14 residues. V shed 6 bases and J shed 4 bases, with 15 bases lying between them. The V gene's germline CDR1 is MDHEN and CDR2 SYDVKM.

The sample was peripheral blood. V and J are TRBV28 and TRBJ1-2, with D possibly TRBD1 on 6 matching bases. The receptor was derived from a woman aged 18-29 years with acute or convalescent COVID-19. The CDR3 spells CASRVLGAPYGYTF. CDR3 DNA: TGTGCCAGCAGGGTCCTGGGGGCACCCTATGGCTACACCTTC.